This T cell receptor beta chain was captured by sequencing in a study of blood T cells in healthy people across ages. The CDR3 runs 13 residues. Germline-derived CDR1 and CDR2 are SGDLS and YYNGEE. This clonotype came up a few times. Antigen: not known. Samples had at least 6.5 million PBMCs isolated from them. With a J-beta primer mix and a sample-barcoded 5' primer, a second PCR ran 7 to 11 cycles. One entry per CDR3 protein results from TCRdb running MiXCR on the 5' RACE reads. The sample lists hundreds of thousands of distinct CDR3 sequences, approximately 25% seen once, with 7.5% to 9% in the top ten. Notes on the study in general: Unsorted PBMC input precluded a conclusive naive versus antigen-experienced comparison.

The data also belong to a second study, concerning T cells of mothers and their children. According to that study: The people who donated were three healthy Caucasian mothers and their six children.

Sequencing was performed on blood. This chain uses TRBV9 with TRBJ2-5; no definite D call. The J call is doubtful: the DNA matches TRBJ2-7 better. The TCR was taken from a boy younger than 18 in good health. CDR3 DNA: TGTGCCAGCAGCGTAGAACCTAACCACGAGCAGTACTTC. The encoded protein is CASSVEPNHEQYF.